Below are 11 T cell receptor beta chains sequenced from a single sample in a study of PD-L1 blockade in urothelial cancer. Libraries were prepared by immunoSEQ multiplex PCR; TCRdb keeps only in-frame clonotypes and omits some of them. Of around 50,000 clones in the sample, 88% were seen once. Documented time point: peripheral blood 6 weeks after treatment start. The sample was PBMCs, taken around atezolizumab (anti-PD-L1) treatment. Receptors were obtained from a man between 60 and 75 years old with urothelial cancer.

This clone was observed a few times. V gene TRBV19 combines with J gene TRBJ1-5, with TRBD1 matching over 7 bases. After removal of 6 bases from V and 4 bases from J, the junction contained 12 bases not matched to a gene. This CDR3 has 16 amino acids. Germline CDR1 LNHDA, CDR2 SQIVND (reference sequence). The CDR3 loop is CASRDHPDRLNQPQHF. As DNA, the CDR3 is TGTGCCAGTAGGGACCACCCGGACAGGTTGAATCAGCCCCAGCATTTT.

This clone has a handful of counts. The chain uses TRBV5-8 and TRBJ2-7, with TRBD2 matching 8 bases. Germline V gives CDR1 SGHTS, CDR2 YDEGEE. J gave up 7 bases and V 2 bases, and 11 bases lay outside the gene matches. The length of the CDR3 is 15 residues. The CDR3 sequence: CASSLRNSGRWEQYF. The DNA of the CDR3 is TGTGCCAGCAGCTTAAGGAACAGCGGGAGATGGGAGCAGTACTTC.

The chain uses TRBV10-2 and TRBJ1-1, with 7 bases aligning to TRBD1. Germline CDR1 WSHSY, CDR2 SAAADI. V was pared by 4 bases and J by 1 base, with 0 bases of the junction left unmatched. The CDR3 is 13 residues long. The CDR3 is CASSGQGNTEAFF. CDR3 in DNA: TGCGCCAGCAGTGGACAGGGGAACACTGAAGCTTTCTTT.

The J gene is TRBJ2-7, the V gene TRBV27; 9 positions agree with TRBD1. There are 16 residues in the CDR3. V lost 5 bases, J lost 5 bases, and 13 bases stayed unmatched. CDR1 is MNHEY and CDR2 is SMNVEV in the germline V gene (reference sequence). The CDR3 bases are TGTGCCAGCAGTCAGGGCTACCGGGACAGGGAACACGAGCAGTACTTC. Translating it yields CASSQGYRDREHEQYF.

The gene calls are TRBV11-2 and TRBJ2-3; unclear D gene. Germline lookup yields CDR1 SGHAT and CDR2 FQNNGV. The CDR3 totals 16 residues. The V gene lost 5 bases and the J gene lost 0 bases, with 15 bases spanning the gap. The CDR3 spells CASSPFGALSTDTQYF. CDR3 nucleotides: TGTGCCAGCAGCCCGTTCGGAGCGCTAAGCACAGATACGCAGTATTTT.

The V call is TRBV4-3, the J call TRBJ2-3, with 8 bases identical to TRBD1. The CDR3 totals 16 residues. From germline, CDR1 is LGHNA and CDR2 YSLEER. Germline trimming cut 1 base from V and 5 bases from J; bases unmatched to any gene: 8. The CDR3 is CASSQGTGRDGDTQYF. The CDR3 DNA reads TGCGCCAGCAGCCAAGGGACAGGGCGGGATGGAGATACGCAGTATTTT.

The V gene is TRBV7-9, the J gene TRBJ2-1; TRBD2 matches 9 bases. J was trimmed by 5 bases and V by 1 base; bases with no gene match: 3. Germline loops: CDR1 SEHNR, CDR2 FQNEAQ (reference sequence). This CDR3 is built from 15 residues. CDR3 nucleotides: TGTGCCAGCAGCTTAGGGACTAGCGCTAACAATGAGCAGTTCTTC. It yields the protein CASSLGTSANNEQFF. Full variable domain (outside the CDR3, taken from reference TRBV7-9 and TRBJ2-1): DTGVSQNPRHKITKRGQNVTFRCDPISEHNRLYWYRQTLGQGPEFLTYFQNEAQLEKSRLLSDRFSAERPKGSFSTLEIQRTEQGDSAMYLCASSLGTSANNEQFFGPGTRLTVL.

DNA of the CDR3: TGTGCCAGCAGTTACTTGGGCGGGGGGGACTCCTACGAGCAGTACTTC. It specifies CASSYLGGGDSYEQYF. The J gene is TRBJ2-7, the V gene TRBV6-6; 9 nucleotides line up with TRBD2. Trimming took 1 base from V and 0 from J; bases not matched to a gene: 4. Germline V gives CDR1 MNHNY, CDR2 SVGAGI (reference sequence). The CDR3 is 16 residues long.

V is TRBV9 and J is TRBJ2-3; 11 bases fit TRBD2. Germline loops: CDR1 SGDLS, CDR2 YYNGEE. V shed 0 bases, J shed 6 bases, and the junction held 9 bases outside the gene matches. CDR3 length: 17 amino acids. The CDR3 loop is CASSVATSGRGVDTQYF. For the CDR3, the DNA is TGTGCCAGCAGCGTAGCAACTAGCGGGAGAGGAGTGGATACGCAGTATTTT.

This chain uses TRBV6-1 with TRBJ1-4; the D is unclear. Trimming stripped 3 bases from V and 1 base from J, with 15 bases between. The V gene's germline CDR1 is MNHNS and CDR2 SASEGT. The CDR3 runs to 17 residues. CDR3 region: CASSDGGPRRTNEKLFF. Written as DNA, the CDR3 is TGTGCCAGCAGTGACGGTGGGCCGCGCCGAACTAATGAAAAACTGTTTTTT.

This chain connects TRBV4-1 to TRBJ1-1; D is possibly TRBD1 (5 bases). Deletions cut 5 bases from V and 6 bases from J, with 16 bases between. Germline CDR1 MGHRA, CDR2 YSYEKL. This CDR3 has 14 amino acids. CDR3 nucleotide sequence: TGCGCCAGCAGCTCACCGACAGCCCGAGCTGAAGCTTTCTTT. Amino acid sequence: CASSSPTARAEAFF.